Sequencing of this T cell receptor (beta chain) was carried out in a study of memory CD4+ T cells and cytomegalovirus serostatus. This table comes from immunoSEQ multiplex PCR, and its TCRdb copy is limited to in-frame clones, with some not included. In the table there are about 100,000 clones, 80% of which are singletons. Germline CDR1 reads MNHEY; CDR2 reads SMNVEV (reference sequence). V trimming: 6 bases; J trimming: 6 bases; junction bases outside the gene matches: 8. The CDR3 is made up of 13 amino acids. The sort gate was single viable CD3+CD4+CD8-CD45RO+ cells for memory CD4+ T cells. The receptor was derived from an adult in good health and CMV-seropositive. V is TRBV27 and J is TRBJ2-7, with TRBD1 identical over 7 bases. The source material was memory CD4+ T cells from blood. CDR3 in amino acids: CASRSTSGGEQYF. CDR3 sequence (DNA): TGTGCCAGCAGGAGCACTTCAGGGGGCGAGCAGTACTTC.